Listed below are T cell receptor beta chains from one sample, sequenced in a study of T cells in Graves' hyperthyroidism and ophthalmopathy. TCRdb ran MiXCR on the multiplex PCR reads and lists one entry per CDR3 protein. The sample lists around 580,000 distinct CDR3 sequences, 46% occurring once. Sequencing was done on a sample of peripheral blood or thyroid tissue (not recorded which). The receptors were sampled from a woman younger than 30 with Graves' hyperthyroidism. Both conserved end residues are part of each CDR3. A D gene is named only where the DNA matches it firmly. Clone size is given for some rows only: seen once, a few or many times, or a class if the clone is expanded.

clone size,D gene,J gene,V gene,CDR3 DNA,CDR3 protein
once,-,TRBJ1-2,TRBV20-1,TGCAGTGCTAGAGAGGGGGCCGGGGGATGGACTGAAGCTAACTATGGCTACACCTTC,CSAREGAGGWTEANYGYTF
many,-,TRBJ1-2,TRBV7-2,TGTGCCAGCAGCTTCGGAAACTATGGCTACACCTTC,CASSFGNYGYTF
many,-,TRBJ1-6,TRBV11-3,TGTGCCAGCAGCTCGTCTGGGGGCGCCGGATCACCCCTCCACTTT,CASSSSGGAGSPLHF
many,-,TRBJ1-2,TRBV5-6,TGTGCCAGCGTAAGGGGACCGAGCTATGGCTACACCTTC,CASVRGPSYGYTF
-,-,TRBJ1-4,TRBV10-3,TGTGCCATCAGTGAACAGGCCACCGGGGGTAATGAAAAACTGTTTTTT,CAISEQATGGNEKLFF
-,-,TRBJ1-5,TRBV2,TGTGCCAGCAGTCGGGGAGGAAAGCCCCAGCATTTT,CASSRGGKPQHF
many,-,TRBJ1-1,TRBV5-8,TGTGCCAGCAGCTCCGGACAGTTTCGAGGTGAAGCTTTCTTT,CASSSGQFRGEAFF
many,-,TRBJ2-5,TRBV3-1,TGTGCCAGCAGCCAAGAAGGAGAGGAGACCCAGTACTTC,CASSQEGEETQYF
many,-,TRBJ2-7,TRBV20-1,TGCAGTGCTAGAGATTTGTACGGGACCCCAAAGGGGGAGCAGTACTTC,CSARDLYGTPKGEQYF
-,-,TRBJ1-2,TRBV20-1,TGCAGTGCTAGAGTATCGGCGGGTGGCTACACCTTC,CSARVSAGGYTF
many,-,TRBJ1-1,TRBV9,TGTGCCAGCAGCGTGAGGCCGCTGGGGCCGGGGACTGAAGCTTTCTTT,CASSVRPLGPGTEAFF
-,TRBD1,TRBJ1-2,TRBV2,TGTGCCAGCAGTGTGACGGGACAGGGCTACACCTTC,CASSVTGQGYTF
-,-,TRBJ2-1,TRBV15,TGTGCCACCAGCAGCTCCAAAGGTCCCTACAATGAGCGGTTCTTC,CATSSSKGPYNERFF
-,TRBD1,TRBJ2-2,TRBV20-1,TGCAGTGCTAGTGGGACAGGGGGTACCGGGGAGCTGTTTTTT,CSASGTGGTGELFF
many,-,TRBJ1-1,TRBV12-3/TRBV12-4,TGTGCCAGCAGGCAGAAAACAGGGCACACTGAAGCTTTCTTT,CASRQKTGHTEAFF
few,TRBD1,TRBJ1-5,TRBV29-1,TGCAGCGCTAGACAGGGGGAAGGTCAGCCCCAGCATTTT,CSARQGEGQPQHF